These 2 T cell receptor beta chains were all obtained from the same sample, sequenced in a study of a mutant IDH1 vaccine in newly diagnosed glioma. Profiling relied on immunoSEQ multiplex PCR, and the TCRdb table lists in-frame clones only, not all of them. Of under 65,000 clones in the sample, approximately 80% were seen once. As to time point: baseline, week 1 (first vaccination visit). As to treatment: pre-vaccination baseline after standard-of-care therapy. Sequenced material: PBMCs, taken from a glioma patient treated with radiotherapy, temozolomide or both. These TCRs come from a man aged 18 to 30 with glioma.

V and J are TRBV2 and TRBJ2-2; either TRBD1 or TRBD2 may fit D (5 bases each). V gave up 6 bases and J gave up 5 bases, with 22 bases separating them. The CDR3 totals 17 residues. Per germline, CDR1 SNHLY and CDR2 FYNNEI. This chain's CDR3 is CASRSGGTSIVTGELFF. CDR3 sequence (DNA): TGTGCCAGCAGGTCCGGTGGGACCTCGATTGTGACCGGGGAGCTGTTTTTT. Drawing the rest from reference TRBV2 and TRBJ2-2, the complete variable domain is EPEVTQTPSHQVTQMGQEVILRCVPISNHLYFYWYRQILGQKVEFLVSFYNNEISEKSEIFDDQFSVERPDGSNFTLKIRSTKLEDSAMYFCASRSGGTSIVTGELFFGEGSRLTVL.

CDR3 amino acids: CASSLTGRDDTQYF. DNA for the CDR3: TGCGCCAGCAGCTTAACCGGGAGAGACGATACGCAGTATTTT. The chain couples TRBV5-1 to TRBJ2-3, with D maybe TRBD2 (6 bases). With 2 bases removed from V and 6 bases from J, the gap between germline ends came to 13 bases. The germline gives CDR1 SGHRS, CDR2 YFSETQ. CDR3 length: 14 amino acids.